Here is one TCR beta chain with its context. The antigen is undetermined. The data were obtained in a study of beta chain features in type 1 diabetes. Study findings and constraints: TCRB CDR3 length was moderately but significantly reduced in all four CD4+ subsets of Type 1 diabetes patients.

Germline CDR1 ENHRY, CDR2 SYGVKD. Trimming cost V 3 bases and J 4 bases, with 9 bases left between them. This CDR3 is 13 amino acids long. TCRB transcripts that were expressed got sequenced, as all of the isolated RNA had been reverse transcribed. TCRdb's copy holds only in-frame clones and misses some; the assay was immunoSEQ multiplex PCR. The top ten hold 0.25% to 0.35% of the sample, which has fewer than 70,000 clones, about 60% seen once. The sequencing input was stem cell memory CD4+ T cells from blood. The clonotype comes from a woman aged 25 to 39 with type 1 diabetes. The rearrangement joins TRBV10-3 to TRBJ1-2, with a weak D call TRBD1 (6 bases). CDR3: CAISDATGYGYTF. In DNA, the CDR3 is TGTGCCATCAGTGACGCGACAGGCTATGGCTACACCTTC.